Listed below are T cell receptor beta chains from one sample, sequenced in a study of T-cell reconstitution after alpha-beta-depleted transplantation in children. Each CDR3 protein is one row after TCRdb ran MiXCR on the PCR reads. Counted here are about 90,000 distinct CDR3 sequences, 15% to 18% occurring once; the ten biggest clones make up 15% to 20%. Here the sequenced sample was PBMCs, mostly from graft donor cells, taken 180 days after TCRalphabeta/CD19-depleted stem cell transplant. All receptors come from a male patient aged 2 to 9 who had a stem cell transplant for acute lymphoblastic leukemia, so the T cells may come from the graft donor. Both conserved end residues are part of each CDR3. A D gene is named only where the DNA matches it firmly. The size of a clone is reported for some rows only, either as once, few or many, or as a class for expanded clones.

v_call: TRBV5-1; clone_size: few; j_call: TRBJ1-2; d_call: TRBD1; cdr3_aa: CASSRAGTVKNYGYTF; cdr3_nt: TGCGCCAGCAGCCGTGCGGGGACAGTTAAGAACTATGGCTACACCTTC
v_call: TRBV20-1; clone_size: few; j_call: TRBJ1-2; d_call: TRBD1; cdr3_aa: CSAITGGNPSNYVYTF; cdr3_nt: TGCAGTGCTATTACAGGGGGAAATCCGTCTAACTATGTCTACACCTTC
v_call: TRBV21-1; clone_size: medium-sized; j_call: TRBJ2-1; d_call: NA; cdr3_aa: CASSPDRGKSNEQFF; cdr3_nt: TGTGCCAGCAGCCCGGACAGGGGAAAATCCAATGAGCAGTTCTTC
v_call: TRBV20-1; clone_size: NA; j_call: TRBJ1-1; d_call: NA; cdr3_aa: CSAPRPGGRRNTEAFF; cdr3_nt: TGCAGTGCCCCCCGTCCTGGGGGACGGCGGAACACTGAAGCTTTCTTT
v_call: TRBV4-2; clone_size: few; j_call: TRBJ2-7; d_call: NA; cdr3_aa: CASSEGGASSF; cdr3_nt: TGTGCCAGCAGCGAAGGCGGGGCATCTTCATTC
v_call: TRBV7-6; clone_size: NA; j_call: TRBJ1-2; d_call: NA; cdr3_aa: CASSQIEGTSNYGYTF; cdr3_nt: TGTGCCAGCAGCCAAATTGAGGGGACCTCAAACTATGGCTACACCTTC
v_call: TRBV15; clone_size: NA; j_call: TRBJ2-5; d_call: NA; cdr3_aa: CATAGAGEETQYF; cdr3_nt: TGTGCCACTGCAGGGGCGGGCGAAGAGACCCAGTACTTC
v_call: TRBV12-3/TRBV12-4; clone_size: few; j_call: TRBJ2-7; d_call: TRBD2; cdr3_aa: CASSSSGVMWEQYF; cdr3_nt: TGTGCCAGCAGTAGCAGCGGGGTAATGTGGGAGCAGTACTTC
v_call: TRBV4-3; clone_size: many; j_call: TRBJ2-1; d_call: TRBD1; cdr3_aa: CASSPYPGQGSYNEQFF; cdr3_nt: TGCGCCAGCAGCCCGTACCCGGGACAGGGATCATACAATGAGCAGTTCTTC
v_call: TRBV20-1; clone_size: NA; j_call: TRBJ2-2; d_call: NA; cdr3_aa: CSARGVVGPTLNTGELFF; cdr3_nt: TGCAGTGCTAGAGGTGTAGTAGGTCCGACATTGAACACCGGGGAGCTGTTTTTT
v_call: TRBV10-3; clone_size: once; j_call: TRBJ1-1; d_call: TRBD1; cdr3_aa: CAISRTGNMNTEAFF; cdr3_nt: TGTGCCATCAGTCGGACAGGCAACATGAACACTGAAGCTTTCTTT
v_call: TRBV20-1; clone_size: few; j_call: TRBJ2-3; d_call: TRBD2; cdr3_aa: CSARAFNPKAGGSRTDTQYF; cdr3_nt: TGCAGTGCTAGAGCCTTCAACCCAAAAGCGGGGGGCTCCCGCACAGATACGCAGTATTTT
v_call: TRBV20-1; clone_size: NA; j_call: TRBJ2-3; d_call: NA; cdr3_aa: CSAREVTDTQYF; cdr3_nt: TGCAGTGCTAGGGAAGTGACAGATACGCAGTATTTT
v_call: TRBV12-3/TRBV12-4; clone_size: few; j_call: TRBJ1-1; d_call: NA; cdr3_aa: CASTLGERGYEAFF; cdr3_nt: TGTGCCAGCACCTTAGGGGAACGGGGTTATGAAGCTTTCTTT
v_call: TRBV3-1; clone_size: NA; j_call: TRBJ1-1; d_call: NA; cdr3_aa: CASSQEGEGRYTEAFF; cdr3_nt: TGTGCCAGCAGCCAAGAGGGGGAGGGAAGGTACACTGAAGCTTTCTTT
v_call: TRBV15; clone_size: NA; j_call: TRBJ2-7; d_call: TRBD2; cdr3_aa: CATSRETPQTSGAYEQYF; cdr3_nt: TGTGCCACCAGCAGAGAGACCCCGCAGACTAGCGGAGCCTACGAGCAGTACTTC
v_call: TRBV20-1; clone_size: many; j_call: TRBJ2-3; d_call: NA; cdr3_aa: CSASTSGSMEDTQYF; cdr3_nt: TGCAGTGCTAGTACTTCCGGGAGCATGGAAGATACGCAGTATTTT
v_call: TRBV5-1; clone_size: NA; j_call: TRBJ2-1; d_call: NA; cdr3_aa: CASSLANDNEQFF; cdr3_nt: TGCGCCAGCAGCTTGGCCAACGACAATGAGCAGTTCTTC
v_call: TRBV11-2; clone_size: NA; j_call: TRBJ2-1; d_call: NA; cdr3_aa: CASSLRRDSNEQFF; cdr3_nt: TGTGCCAGCAGCTTACGCAGAGACAGCAATGAGCAGTTCTTC
v_call: TRBV20-1; clone_size: few; j_call: TRBJ1-4; d_call: NA; cdr3_aa: CSARISGANEKLFF; cdr3_nt: TGCAGTGCTAGAATCTCTGGAGCTAATGAAAAACTGTTTTTT
v_call: TRBV11-2; clone_size: few; j_call: TRBJ1-2; d_call: NA; cdr3_aa: CASSLETGSYGYTF; cdr3_nt: TGTGCCAGCAGCTTAGAAACAGGGAGCTATGGCTACACCTTC
v_call: TRBV7-9; clone_size: many; j_call: TRBJ2-7; d_call: TRBD1; cdr3_aa: CASSGQGARYEQYF; cdr3_nt: TGTGCCAGCAGCGGACAGGGGGCGCGTTACGAGCAGTACTTC
v_call: TRBV28; clone_size: few; j_call: TRBJ2-1; d_call: TRBD1; cdr3_aa: CASTLDRYNEQFF; cdr3_nt: TGTGCCAGCACCCTGGACAGGTACAATGAGCAGTTCTTC
v_call: TRBV6-1; clone_size: few; j_call: TRBJ1-5; d_call: NA; cdr3_aa: CASSMYTGVKVYSNQPQHF; cdr3_nt: TGTGCCAGCAGCATGTACACGGGTGTAAAGGTATATAGCAATCAGCCCCAGCATTTT
v_call: TRBV19; clone_size: NA; j_call: TRBJ2-5; d_call: NA; cdr3_aa: CASSIDKIGGPETQYF; cdr3_nt: TGTGCCAGTAGTATAGATAAGATCGGGGGGCCAGAGACCCAGTACTTC
v_call: TRBV5-4; clone_size: NA; j_call: TRBJ2-7; d_call: TRBD1; cdr3_aa: CASTTGGGQGSYEQYF; cdr3_nt: TGTGCCAGCACCACAGGAGGGGGACAGGGGTCCTACGAGCAGTACTTC
v_call: TRBV6-4; clone_size: few; j_call: TRBJ2-5; d_call: TRBD2; cdr3_aa: CASSPLAGATQETQYF; cdr3_nt: TGTGCCAGCAGTCCACTAGCGGGGGCGACACAAGAGACCCAGTACTTC
v_call: TRBV2; clone_size: NA; j_call: TRBJ2-7; d_call: NA; cdr3_aa: CASRIQGGAYEQYF; cdr3_nt: TGTGCCAGCAGAATCCAGGGGGGAGCCTACGAGCAGTACTTC
v_call: TRBV7-6; clone_size: few; j_call: TRBJ2-7; d_call: NA; cdr3_aa: CASSDRYRGRYEQYF; cdr3_nt: TGTGCCAGCAGCGACCGATACCGGGGGCGCTACGAGCAGTACTTC
v_call: TRBV20-1; clone_size: NA; j_call: TRBJ2-2; d_call: TRBD1; cdr3_aa: CSARRQGSGELFF; cdr3_nt: TGCAGTGCTCGGCGACAGGGATCCGGGGAGCTGTTTTTT
v_call: TRBV20-1; clone_size: many; j_call: TRBJ2-2; d_call: TRBD1; cdr3_aa: CSAPDRITTGELFF; cdr3_nt: TGCAGTGCTCCGGACAGGATTACCACCGGGGAGCTGTTTTTT
v_call: TRBV5-1; clone_size: NA; j_call: TRBJ2-1; d_call: TRBD2; cdr3_aa: CASSDSGSSYNEQFF; cdr3_nt: TGCGCCAGCAGCGACAGCGGGAGCTCCTACAATGAGCAGTTCTTC
v_call: TRBV6-2/TRBV6-3; clone_size: NA; j_call: TRBJ2-3; d_call: TRBD1; cdr3_aa: CASSYGTTGTDTQYF; cdr3_nt: TGTGCCAGCAGTTACGGAACGACAGGGACAGATACGCAGTATTTT
v_call: TRBV5-1; clone_size: NA; j_call: TRBJ2-1; d_call: TRBD1; cdr3_aa: CASSLANPGTGGVEQFF; cdr3_nt: TGCGCCAGCAGCTTGGCCAACCCCGGGACAGGGGGCGTAGAGCAGTTCTTC
v_call: TRBV27; clone_size: few; j_call: TRBJ1-1; d_call: NA; cdr3_aa: CASTPGPIWNTEAFF; cdr3_nt: TGTGCCAGCACCCCGGGACCGATTTGGAACACTGAAGCTTTCTTT
v_call: TRBV29-1; clone_size: many; j_call: TRBJ2-2; d_call: NA; cdr3_aa: CSIRPNTGELFF; cdr3_nt: TGCAGCATCCGTCCGAACACCGGGGAGCTGTTTTTT
v_call: TRBV5-1; clone_size: NA; j_call: TRBJ1-1; d_call: NA; cdr3_aa: CASSPGTNTEAFF; cdr3_nt: TGCGCCAGCAGCCCTGGGACGAACACTGAAGCTTTCTTT
v_call: TRBV6-1; clone_size: many; j_call: TRBJ2-7; d_call: TRBD1; cdr3_aa: CASRREGQEFYEQYF; cdr3_nt: TGTGCCAGCAGAAGAGAAGGACAGGAGTTCTACGAGCAGTACTTC
v_call: TRBV5-5; clone_size: NA; j_call: TRBJ2-7; d_call: NA; cdr3_aa: CASSLEDTRVIYEQYF; cdr3_nt: TGTGCCAGCAGCTTGGAAGATACCCGGGTAATCTACGAGCAGTACTTC
v_call: TRBV7-2; clone_size: NA; j_call: TRBJ2-7; d_call: TRBD1; cdr3_aa: CASSFEPGQGYEQYF; cdr3_nt: TGTGCCAGCAGCTTCGAGCCGGGACAGGGGTACGAGCAGTACTTC
v_call: TRBV5-1; clone_size: NA; j_call: TRBJ2-3; d_call: NA; cdr3_aa: CASSLRGEVDTQYF; cdr3_nt: TGCGCCAGCAGCTTGAGGGGGGAAGTGGATACGCAGTATTTT
v_call: TRBV14; clone_size: once; j_call: TRBJ1-1; d_call: TRBD1; cdr3_aa: CASSQDWGQGRTEAFF; cdr3_nt: TGTGCCAGCAGCCAAGATTGGGGACAGGGGAGGACTGAAGCTTTCTTT
v_call: TRBV20-1; clone_size: medium-sized; j_call: TRBJ1-2; d_call: NA; cdr3_aa: CSARSERGYTF; cdr3_nt: TGCAGTGCTAGATCCGAACGGGGCTACACCTTC
v_call: TRBV5-1; clone_size: NA; j_call: TRBJ1-1; d_call: NA; cdr3_aa: CASSFTGLTEAFF; cdr3_nt: TGCGCCAGCAGCTTCACAGGGCTCACTGAAGCTTTCTTT
v_call: TRBV28; clone_size: few; j_call: TRBJ1-5; d_call: TRBD1; cdr3_aa: CASSTLRQGAYQPQHF; cdr3_nt: TGTGCCAGCAGTACCCTCCGACAGGGGGCTTATCAGCCCCAGCATTTT
v_call: TRBV5-6; clone_size: NA; j_call: TRBJ2-5; d_call: NA; cdr3_aa: CASSLGVLGTLRETQYF; cdr3_nt: TGTGCCAGCAGCTTGGGTGTGTTGGGGACTTTGAGAGAGACCCAGTACTTC
v_call: TRBV4-1; clone_size: NA; j_call: TRBJ2-1; d_call: NA; cdr3_aa: CASSLPGLSYNEQFF; cdr3_nt: TGCGCCAGCAGCCTCCCCGGGCTCTCCTACAATGAGCAGTTCTTC
v_call: TRBV20-1; clone_size: few; j_call: TRBJ1-5; d_call: NA; cdr3_aa: CSAPEAGRNQPQHF; cdr3_nt: TGCAGTGCCCCGGAGGCAGGGAGAAATCAGCCCCAGCATTTT
v_call: TRBV11-2; clone_size: few; j_call: TRBJ2-4; d_call: NA; cdr3_aa: CASSLSGLSKNIQYF; cdr3_nt: TGTGCCAGCAGCTTATCTGGGTTGTCCAAAAACATTCAGTACTTC
v_call: TRBV5-1; clone_size: NA; j_call: TRBJ2-2; d_call: NA; cdr3_aa: CASSLRTDTANTGELFF; cdr3_nt: TGCGCCAGCAGCTTGAGGACAGATACCGCGAACACCGGGGAGCTGTTTTTT
v_call: TRBV2; clone_size: NA; j_call: TRBJ1-6; d_call: NA; cdr3_aa: CASNPVIPGLSYNSPLHF; cdr3_nt: TGTGCCAGCAATCCTGTAATCCCGGGCCTCTCCTATAATTCACCCCTCCACTTT
v_call: TRBV5-6; clone_size: few; j_call: TRBJ2-3; d_call: NA; cdr3_aa: CASSSGGTDTQYF; cdr3_nt: TGTGCCAGCAGCTCCGGGGGCACAGATACGCAGTATTTT